The 15 T cell receptor beta chains given below trace back to one sample, sequenced in a study of Tregs in tolerant kidney transplant recipients. Sequencing was performed with immunoSEQ multiplex PCR; in TCRdb, only in-frame clones are kept and a portion is missing. Of under 300,000 clones in the sample, about 80% were seen once. Sequencing input: CD4+ T cells from blood. Source of these receptors: a human donor in good health.

V is TRBV2 and J is TRBJ2-3, with D tentatively TRBD1 or TRBD2 (6 bases each). The germline V gene has CDR1 SNHLY and CDR2 FYNNEI. The CDR3 is made up of 12 amino acids. The V end lost 11 bases, the J end lost 3 bases, and 12 bases lay between the germline ends. CDR3 amino acids: CAGGLETDTQYF. The DNA of the CDR3 is TGTGCCGGGGGGCTTGAGACAGATACGCAGTATTTT.

To note about this clone: The junction departs from the called germline gene at one end, perhaps through a read error. At the DNA level, this CDR3 is encoded by other sequences in the same sample as well. This chain joins TRBV19 and TRBJ1-3; 7 bases line up with TRBD1. This CDR3 is 16 amino acids long. The germline gives CDR1 LNHDA, CDR2 SQIVND (reference sequence). The CDR3 protein is CASSMMGQFGGNTIYF. The DNA for the CDR3 is TGCGCCAGTAGTATGATGGGACAGTTCGGCGGAAACACCATATATTTT.

The chain recombines TRBV10-2 with TRBJ2-3; 9 bases map to TRBD2. The germline gives CDR1 WSHSY, CDR2 SAAADI. With V trimmed by 5 bases and J by 0 bases, 6 bases remained unmatched. There are 16 residues in the CDR3. Written as DNA, the CDR3 is TGCGCCAGCAGTCTTAGCGGGGGTCCTAGCACAGATACGCAGTATTTT. This gives the protein CASSLSGGPSTDTQYF.

The chain recombines TRBV6-1 with TRBJ2-2; a weak D match, TRBD2 (6 bases). Trimming removed 7 bases at V and 1 base at J, with 13 bases between. The germline gives CDR1 MNHNS, CDR2 SASEGT. CDR3 size: 15 residues. CDR3 sequence reads: CASKILAWNTGELFF. The DNA for the CDR3 is TGTGCCAGCAAGATCCTAGCGTGGAACACCGGGGAGCTGTTTTTT.

The chain joins TRBV19 to TRBJ2-1; 14 positions match TRBD2. CDR3 length: 18 amino acids. Trimming cost V 6 bases and J 7 bases; bases outside gene matches: 14. Germline assignment: CDR1 LNHDA and CDR2 SQIVND (reference sequence). The CDR3 region has the DNA TGTGCCAGTAGGGAGGGACCGGGGACTAGCGGGGGTAGGAATGAGCAGTTCTTC. It codes for CASREGPGTSGGRNEQFF.

The CDR3: CASSPRRGGAEKLFF. The DNA for the CDR3 is TGTGCCAGCAGCCCTAGAAGGGGGGGCGCGGAAAAACTGTTTTTT. The chain employs TRBV7-8 and TRBJ1-4; possible D gene TRBD1, 6 bases. CDR1 and CDR2 from the germline V gene are SGHVS and FQNEAQ. The CDR3 runs 15 residues. Trimming cost V 5 bases and J 8 bases, with 18 bases left between them.

The rearrangement uses TRBV2 and TRBJ1-1; 8 bases match TRBD1. Looked up from germline, CDR1 is SNHLY and CDR2 is FYNNEI. V dropped 5 bases and J dropped 5; count of bases not matched to a gene: 4. The CDR3 length is 13 residues. CDR3 DNA sequence: TGTGCCAGCAGTTCCTGGACAGGGACTGAAGCTTTCTTT. It codes for CASSSWTGTEAFF. The whole variable domain, filled in from reference TRBV2 and TRBJ1-1, reads EPEVTQTPSHQVTQMGQEVILRCVPISNHLYFYWYRQILGQKVEFLVSFYNNEISEKSEIFDDQFSVERPDGSNFTLKIRSTKLEDSAMYFCASSSWTGTEAFFGQGTRLTVV.

The V and J genes are TRBV5-1 and TRBJ2-3; D ambiguous. This CDR3 is built from 14 residues. V was cut by 0 bases and J by 7 bases, with 12 bases left in between. Germline CDR1 SGHRS, CDR2 YFSETQ. CDR3 sequence reads: CASSLEMVGYTQYF. CDR3 DNA sequence: TGCGCCAGCAGCTTGGAAATGGTGGGGTATACGCAGTATTTT.

V usage is TRBV5-1 and J usage is TRBJ2-7; no clear D gene. V shed 0 bases and J shed 2 bases, with 15 bases lying between them. Germline CDR1 and CDR2: SGHRS and YFSETQ. The CDR3 consists of 16 residues. The CDR3, as DNA: TGCGCCAGCAGCTTGGCTCTCAGTACCGTAACCTACGAGCAGTACTTC. The encoded protein is CASSLALSTVTYEQYF.

The rearrangement joins TRBV11-2 to TRBJ1-2; D gene uncertain. The CDR3 loop spans 15 amino acids. The V end lost 1 base, the J end lost 4 bases, and 13 bases lay between the germline ends. Germline values: CDR1 SGHAT, CDR2 FQNNGV. The CDR3 region is CASSLGLAAGYGYTF. CDR3 DNA: TGTGCCAGCAGCTTAGGGCTAGCTGCTGGCTATGGCTACACCTTC.

In this sample, this clone turned up a few times. The chain links TRBV7-9 to TRBJ1-2; 9 bases map to TRBD1. The germline V gene has CDR1 SEHNR and CDR2 FQNEAQ (reference sequence). Trimming removed 5 bases from V and 0 bases from J; junction bases left unmatched: 4. The CDR3 is 15 amino acids. CDR3 residues: CASSRGTGTNYGYTF. CDR3 nucleotides: TGTGCCAGCAGCCGGGGGACAGGGACTAACTATGGCTACACCTTC.

The CDR3 is CSVRVRLTYEQYF. The CDR3 region has the DNA TGCAGCGTTCGGGTCAGATTAACCTACGAGCAGTACTTC. The V call is TRBV29-1, the J call TRBJ2-7; D is unresolved. Per the germline V gene, CDR1 is SQVTM and CDR2 is ANQGSEA. The germline V and J ends were trimmed by 5 bases and 2 bases, with 13 bases remaining between them. CDR3 size: 13 residues.

The V call is TRBV5-1, the J call TRBJ2-1; the match to TRBD2 covers 7 bases. Per germline, CDR1 SGHRS and CDR2 YFSETQ. The trim removed 4 bases at V and 0 bases at J, leaving 7 bases unmatched. This CDR3 has 16 amino acids. The CDR3 reads CASSGGAGPSYNEQFF. The CDR3 region has the DNA TGCGCCAGCAGCGGGGGAGCGGGGCCCTCCTACAATGAGCAGTTCTTC.

This chain connects TRBV6-5 to TRBJ1-6; D is uncertain. The CDR3 sequence is 14 residues long. Trimming cost V 1 base and J 4 bases, with 5 bases left between them. Germline V gene data show CDR1 as MNHEY and CDR2 as SVGAGI. The CDR3 spells CASSYLGYNSPLHF. The CDR3 DNA reads TGTGCCAGCAGTTACTTGGGTTATAATTCACCCCTCCACTTT.

V usage is TRBV19 and J usage is TRBJ1-2, with D unclear. Per germline, CDR1 LNHDA and CDR2 SQIVND (reference sequence). This CDR3 comprises 15 residues. The ends were cut back, 1 base at V and 8 bases at J, with 17 bases in the middle. The CDR3: CASSIAEGPLGGYTF. Written as DNA, the CDR3 is TGTGCCAGTAGTATAGCCGAAGGACCCCTTGGCGGCTACACCTTC.